A selection of T cell receptor beta chains follows, all from one sample in a study of vaccination effects on CD4 cells after COVID-19. This table comes from immunoSEQ multiplex PCR, and its TCRdb copy is limited to in-frame clones, with some not included. The table lists approximately 74,000 clones, over 65% of them singletons. Their cognate antigens are unknown. The source material was CD4+ T cells from PBMCs cultured without peptide, sampled after COVID-19 vaccination. The source is a human donor who received a COVID-19 vaccine. The CDR3 runs from the conserved cysteine through the conserved F or W. Fields, in order: V gene, J gene, D gene, clone size, CDR3 DNA, CDR3 protein. D genes are given only for firm matches. Part of the rows lack a size; the others show once, few, many or a class for expanded clones.

TRBV6-9	TRBJ1-5	.	.	TGTGCCAGCAGTTACGGCAGGGAGAGCAATCAGCCCCAGCATTTT	CASSYGRESNQPQHF
TRBV2	TRBJ1-1	.	.	TGTGCCAGCAGACTGAACACTGAAGCTTTCTTT	CASRLNTEAFF
TRBV5-1	TRBJ1-1	.	.	TGCGCCAGCCAAGGGGTGGGACAGAACACTGAAGCTTTCTTT	CASQGVGQNTEAFF
TRBV24-1	TRBJ1-2	.	few	TGTGCCACCTCTCGTGGTGGACTCTATGGCTACACCTTC	CATSRGGLYGYTF
TRBV2	TRBJ2-2	.	.	TGTGCCAAGAAACCTCGGTCGAACACCGGGGAGCTGTTTTTT	CAKKPRSNTGELFF
TRBV4-1	TRBJ2-5	.	.	TGCGCCAGCAGCCAAGCGGAGAATTTAGAGACCCAGTACTTC	CASSQAENLETQYF
TRBV5-1	TRBJ1-1	TRBD1	.	TGCGCCAGCAGTTCTCGGACAGGGGGCGTAAACACTGAAGCTTTCTTT	CASSSRTGGVNTEAFF
TRBV19	TRBJ1-1	TRBD1	few	TGTGCCAGTAGTATGGTTCGTGGGACAAAATACAGGGGCGAGTCAATGGCTTTCTTT	CASSMVRGTKYRGESMAFF
TRBV18	TRBJ2-5	.	.	TGTGCCAGCTCCATTGACAGTAGGGTGGAGACCCAGTACTTC	CASSIDSRVETQYF
TRBV5-1	TRBJ2-3	.	.	TGCGCCAGCAGCTACGGCGGGGCGCCCAGCACAGATACGCAGTATTTT	CASSYGGAPSTDTQYF
TRBV3-1/TRBV3-2	TRBJ1-6	.	few	TGTGCCAGCAGCCAGGCGGACAGAGCCCTCCACTTT	CASSQADRALHF
TRBV28	TRBJ1-1	.	once	TGTGCCAGCAAACCCGTGAACACTGAAGCTTTCTTT	CASKPVNTEAFF
TRBV19	TRBJ2-6	TRBD1	.	TGTGCCAGTAGTAATCGACAGGGGTCTGGGGCCAACGTCCTGACTTTC	CASSNRQGSGANVLTF
TRBV18	TRBJ2-3	TRBD1	.	TGTGCCAGCTCAATAGACAGGGCGGCAGATACGCAGTATTTT	CASSIDRAADTQYF
TRBV5-1	TRBJ1-1	.	.	TGCGCCAGCAGCTTTAGGGGGGCGATGGGTGAAGCTTTCTTT	CASSFRGAMGEAFF
TRBV9	TRBJ1-4	TRBD1	.	TGTGCCAGCAGCGTAGGACAGGGTCCAACTAATGAAAAACTGTTTTTT	CASSVGQGPTNEKLFF
TRBV5-1	TRBJ2-2	.	few	TGCGCCAGCAGCTTTATTCCCGACACCGGGGAGCTGTTTTTT	CASSFIPDTGELFF
TRBV18	TRBJ1-1	TRBD1	.	TGTGCCAGCTCACCATACGGACAGGGAGGGTACACTGAAGCTTTCTTT	CASSPYGQGGYTEAFF
TRBV5-1	TRBJ2-5	TRBD2	.	TGCGCCAGCAGCCAACCCTACGGGGGGGCGTTAGAGACCCAGTACTTC	CASSQPYGGALETQYF
TRBV25-1	TRBJ1-3	.	.	TGTGCCAGCAGTGATACGGGTAGTGGAAACACCATATATTTT	CASSDTGSGNTIYF
TRBV30	TRBJ2-6	.	.	TGTGCCTGGAGTGTTATCCCCGAGGGGGCCAACGTCCTGACTTTC	CAWSVIPEGANVLTF
TRBV7-9	TRBJ1-2	.	.	TGTGCCAGCAGCCCCCCCCTTCACTCGGGCGGCTACACCTTC	CASSPPLHSGGYTF
TRBV5-6	TRBJ1-1	.	.	TGTGCCAGCAGCTTTCAACAGGGATCGACTGAAGCTTTCTTT	CASSFQQGSTEAFF
TRBV27	TRBJ2-5	TRBD2	.	TGTGCCGGCCTGGGTTTAGCGGGGGACCAAGAGACCCAGTACTTC	CAGLGLAGDQETQYF